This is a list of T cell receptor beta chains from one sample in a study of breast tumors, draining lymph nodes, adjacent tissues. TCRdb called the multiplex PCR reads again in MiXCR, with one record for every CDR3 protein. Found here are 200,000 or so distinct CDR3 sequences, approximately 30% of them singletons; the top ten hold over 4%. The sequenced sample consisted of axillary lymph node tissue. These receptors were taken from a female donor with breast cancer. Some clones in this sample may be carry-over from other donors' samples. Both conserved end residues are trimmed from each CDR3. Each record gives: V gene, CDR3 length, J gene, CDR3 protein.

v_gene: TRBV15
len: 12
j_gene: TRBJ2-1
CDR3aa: ATTAGGGYNEQF

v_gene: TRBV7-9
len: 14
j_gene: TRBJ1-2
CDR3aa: ASSLREGGRDYGYT

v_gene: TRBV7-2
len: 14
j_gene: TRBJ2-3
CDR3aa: ASSPGGNLLTDTQY

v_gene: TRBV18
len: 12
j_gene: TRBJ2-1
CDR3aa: ASSPLGSDNEQF

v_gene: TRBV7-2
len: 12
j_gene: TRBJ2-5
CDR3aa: ASSLRGEGKTQY

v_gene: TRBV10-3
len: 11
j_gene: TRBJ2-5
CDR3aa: AITGGQGETQY

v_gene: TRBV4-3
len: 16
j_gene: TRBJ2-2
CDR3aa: ASKHSGKSGANTGELF

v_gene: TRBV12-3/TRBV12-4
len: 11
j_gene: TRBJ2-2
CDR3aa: ASSFGNPGELF

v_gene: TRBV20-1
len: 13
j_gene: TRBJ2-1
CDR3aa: SAPLVLAGYNEQF

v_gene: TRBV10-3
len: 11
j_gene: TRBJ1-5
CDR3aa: AISVSGNQPQH

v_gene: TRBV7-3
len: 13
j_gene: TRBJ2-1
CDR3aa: ASSLSGSMGNEQF

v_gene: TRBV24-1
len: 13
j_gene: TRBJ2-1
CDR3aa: ATSLLAGGRDEQF

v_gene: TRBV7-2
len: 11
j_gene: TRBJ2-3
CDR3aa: ASSPNSPDTQY

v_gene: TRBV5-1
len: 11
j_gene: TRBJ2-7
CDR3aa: ASSLTASYEQY

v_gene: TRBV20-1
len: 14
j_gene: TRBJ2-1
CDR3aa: SASATRLGILNEQF

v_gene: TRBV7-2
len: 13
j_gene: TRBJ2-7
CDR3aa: ASSPGLAGFDEQY

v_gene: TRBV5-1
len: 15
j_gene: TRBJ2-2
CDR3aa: ASSPRDTAGYTGELF

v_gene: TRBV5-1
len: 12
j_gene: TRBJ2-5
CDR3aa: ASSLPTGRETQY

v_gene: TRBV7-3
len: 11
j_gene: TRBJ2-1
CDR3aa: ASSLVQGTEQF

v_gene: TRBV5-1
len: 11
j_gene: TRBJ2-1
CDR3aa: ASSSPGAPEQF

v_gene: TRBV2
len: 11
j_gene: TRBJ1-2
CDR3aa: ASRGQGRDGYT

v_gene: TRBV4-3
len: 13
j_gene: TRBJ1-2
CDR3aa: ASSPSRGGSYGYT

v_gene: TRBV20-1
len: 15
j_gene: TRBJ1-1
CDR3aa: SARIRQGALMNTEAF

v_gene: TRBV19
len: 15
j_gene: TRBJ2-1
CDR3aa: ASSPGNRSRPYNEQF

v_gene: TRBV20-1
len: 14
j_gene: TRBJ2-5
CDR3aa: SAQGTSGRARETQY

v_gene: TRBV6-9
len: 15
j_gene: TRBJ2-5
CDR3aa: ASRPPASGGAGETQY

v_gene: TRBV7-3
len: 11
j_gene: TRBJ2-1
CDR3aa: ASSSGSGYGQF

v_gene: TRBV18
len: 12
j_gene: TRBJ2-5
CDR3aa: ASSPRDNKETQY

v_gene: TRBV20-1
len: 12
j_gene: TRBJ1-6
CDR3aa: SAAAGPWNSPLH